A selection of T cell receptor beta chains follows, all from one sample in a study of T cell repertoires in cytomegalovirus infection. One entry per CDR3 protein, called by TCRdb with MiXCR from the reads. The top ten hold approximately 8.2% of the sample, which has hundreds of thousands of distinct CDR3 sequences, 24% seen once. Sample: CD8+ T cells from PBMCs. These receptor sequences come from a human donor in good health (CMV status not recorded). Some clones in this sample may be carry-over from other donors' samples. CDR3s include the opening cysteine and the closing phenylalanine or tryptophan. Each record gives: V gene, J gene, clone size, D gene, CDR3 protein, CDR3 DNA. The D gene is left open where the match is weak. Rows give clone size only sometimes, using once, few, many, or a class for an expanded clone.

>TRBV7-9|TRBJ1-5|.|.
CASRRDGNNQPQHF
TGTGCCAGCCGCCGGGACGGGAACAATCAGCCCCAGCATTTT
>TRBV24-1|TRBJ2-2|.|.
CATSDLIRANTGELFF
TGTGCCACCAGTGATTTGATCAGGGCTAACACCGGGGAGCTGTTTTTT
>TRBV29-1|TRBJ1-3|few|TRBD1
CSVGPKQGVGNTIYF
TGCAGCGTTGGACCCAAACAGGGGGTTGGAAACACCATATATTTT
>TRBV28|TRBJ1-3|.|.
CVSSSEGTGNTIYF
TGTGTCAGCAGTTCGGAGGGGACCGGAAACACCATATATTTT
>TRBV27|TRBJ2-1|once|TRBD2
CASSQMGTSSYNEQFF
TGTGCCAGCAGTCAAATGGGGACTAGCTCCTACAATGAGCAGTTCTTC
>TRBV4-3|TRBJ2-1|.|TRBD2
CASSQDRGLAGDEQFF
TGCGCCAGCAGCCAAGATAGGGGACTAGCGGGGGATGAGCAGTTCTTC
>TRBV5-1|TRBJ2-2|.|TRBD1
CASSLADRATGELFF
TGCGCCAGCAGCTTGGCGGACAGGGCGACCGGGGAGCTGTTTTTT
>TRBV20-1|TRBJ1-3|few|.
CSAISSGFGRNTIYF
TGCAGTGCCATCTCCTCCGGGTTCGGAAGGAACACCATATATTTT
>TRBV6-2/TRBV6-3|TRBJ2-2|few|.
CASTASEGAYTGELFF
TGTGCCAGCACCGCTTCCGAAGGGGCGTACACCGGGGAGCTGTTTTTT
>TRBV10-2|TRBJ2-4|.|TRBD1
CASSWGQGANIQYF
TGCGCCAGCAGCTGGGGACAGGGGGCGAACATTCAGTACTTC
>TRBV27|TRBJ1-2|few|.
CASSLSKAGGYGYTF
TGTGCCAGCAGTTTATCGAAGGCCGGAGGCTATGGCTACACCTTC
>TRBV7-9|TRBJ2-2|many|.
CASSLGGGANTGELFF
TGTGCCAGCAGCTTGGGCGGGGGCGCGAACACCGGGGAGCTGTTTTTT
>TRBV20-1|TRBJ1-2|few|.
CSAIAYGYTF
TGCAGTGCTATTGCATATGGCTACACCTTC
>TRBV11-1|TRBJ2-7|many|TRBD1
CASSPTKDREVGSDEQYF
TGTGCCAGCAGCCCGACCAAGGACAGGGAAGTCGGGTCGGACGAGCAGTACTTC
>TRBV28|TRBJ2-1|.|.
CASSLAGNPWNEQFF
TGTGCCAGCAGTTTAGCGGGAAATCCCTGGAATGAGCAGTTCTTC
>TRBV7-3|TRBJ2-1|many|TRBD2
CASSPHSGGAYNEQFF
TGTGCCAGCAGCCCTCACTCCGGGGGGGCCTACAATGAGCAGTTCTTC
>TRBV28|TRBJ2-3|.|.
CASRQGRFTDTQYF
TGTGCCAGCAGGCAGGGTCGGTTCACAGATACGCAGTATTTT
>TRBV6-5|TRBJ2-1|.|.
CASSRGGDAYNEQFF
TGTGCCAGCAGCCGTGGGGGAGATGCCTACAATGAGCAGTTCTTC
>TRBV27|TRBJ2-5|.|.
CASSFKTQYF
TGTGCCAGCAGTTTTAAGACCCAGTACTTC
>TRBV7-6|TRBJ2-3|many|.
CASSLDMPGGSDTQYF
TGTGCCAGCAGCTTAGACATGCCAGGAGGGTCAGATACGCAGTATTTT
>TRBV28|TRBJ2-6|few|TRBD2
CAISTREGSGANVLTF
TGTGCCATTTCGACGAGGGAGGGCTCTGGGGCCAACGTCCTGACTTTC
>TRBV3-1|TRBJ2-1|.|.
CASSEGGGYNEQFF
TGTGCCAGCAGCGAGGGAGGGGGCTACAATGAGCAGTTCTTC
>TRBV15|TRBJ2-1|.|.
CATSRLPPGTHNEQFF
TGTGCCACCAGCAGACTCCCTCCGGGGACTCACAATGAGCAGTTCTTC
>TRBV7-9|TRBJ1-5|.|TRBD1
CASSSQTGGISNQPQHF
TGTGCCAGCAGCTCCCAGACAGGGGGCATTAGCAATCAGCCCCAGCATTTT
>TRBV7-9|TRBJ2-3|many|.
CASSSGGDPDTQYF
TGTGCCAGCAGCTCCGGCGGGGACCCAGATACGCAGTATTTT
>TRBV7-3|TRBJ2-5|many|.
CASSPSGVSRETQYF
TGTGCCAGCAGCCCCTCAGGGGTTTCTCGGGAGACCCAGTACTTC
>TRBV9|TRBJ1-2|few|TRBD1
CASSGNRDRVIYGYTF
TGTGCCAGCAGCGGTAACCGGGACAGGGTCATCTATGGCTACACCTTC
>TRBV7-8|TRBJ2-3|.|.
CASTGGGGRDTQYF
TGTGCCAGCACTGGGGGGGGGGGCAGAGATACGCAGTATTTT
>TRBV2|TRBJ2-1|few|.
CASSDGGERGLYNEQFF
TGTGCCAGCAGTGATGGGGGCGAGCGGGGACTTTACAATGAGCAGTTCTTC
>TRBV7-8|TRBJ2-7|many|TRBD2
CASSLWFGGDEQYF
TGTGCCAGCAGCTTATGGTTCGGGGGGGACGAGCAGTACTTC
>TRBV14|TRBJ1-5|.|TRBD1
CASSQYRDRVNQPQHF
TGTGCCAGCAGCCAATACCGGGACAGGGTAAATCAGCCCCAGCATTTT
>TRBV15|TRBJ1-4|.|.
CATSRDRPGVNEKLFF
TGTGCCACCAGCAGAGACCGTCCCGGGGTTAATGAAAAACTGTTTTTT
>TRBV28|TRBJ1-6|few|TRBD1
CASSGRQGRNSPLHF
TGTGCCAGCAGTGGACGACAGGGGCGTAATTCACCCCTCCACTTT
>TRBV6-5|TRBJ1-5|many|TRBD1
CASSQFPGQGMIGNQPQHF
TGTGCCAGCAGTCAGTTTCCGGGACAGGGGATGATCGGCAATCAGCCCCAGCATTTT
>TRBV28|TRBJ1-1|few|.
CASSLIQGLNTEAFF
TGTGCCAGCAGTTTAATTCAGGGTTTGAACACTGAAGCTTTCTTT
>TRBV12-3/TRBV12-4|TRBJ1-5|many|.
CASSLARQGWQPQHF
TGTGCCAGCAGTTTAGCTCGCCAGGGGTGGCAGCCCCAGCATTTT
>TRBV7-9|TRBJ2-6|.|.
CASLESGANVLTF
TGTGCCAGCCTCGAATCTGGGGCCAACGTCCTGACTTTC
>TRBV7-9|TRBJ1-2|few|TRBD1
CASSPRQGGDPNYGYTF
TGTGCCAGCAGCCCCCGACAGGGTGGGGATCCTAACTATGGCTACACCTTC
>TRBV19|TRBJ1-6|once|.
CASRQTPGRRDSPLHF
TGTGCCAGTAGACAAACCCCGGGACGGCGAGATTCACCCCTCCACTTT
>TRBV7-6|TRBJ2-3|many|TRBD2
CASSSLAGSTDTQYF
TGTGCCAGCAGCTCTCTAGCGGGTAGCACAGATACGCAGTATTTT
>TRBV7-8|TRBJ1-6|many|.
CASSLIEGLTNSPLHF
TGTGCCAGCAGCTTAATTGAGGGGCTCACTAATTCACCCCTCCACTTT
>TRBV6-6|TRBJ2-7|many|.
CASSHLQTYEQYF
TGTGCCAGCAGTCACCTTCAGACCTACGAGCAGTACTTC
>TRBV7-6|TRBJ2-7|.|TRBD2
CTSSLDRLAGTTYEQYF
TGTACCAGCAGCTTAGATCGCCTAGCGGGGACTACCTACGAGCAGTACTTC
>TRBV5-1|TRBJ1-6|.|.
CASSFLSSGRSGNSPLHF
TGCGCCAGCAGCTTTCTCAGCTCGGGACGGTCGGGTAATTCACCCCTCCACTTT
>TRBV28|TRBJ2-3|once|TRBD1
CAIRPTGPYTDTQYF
TGTGCCATCCGACCGACAGGGCCTTACACAGATACGCAGTATTTT
>TRBV7-6|TRBJ1-1|.|.
CVSSLGIGNTEAFF
TGTGTCAGCAGCTTAGGAATAGGAAACACTGAAGCTTTCTTT
>TRBV7-2|TRBJ2-3|many|TRBD2
CASSLPGTSGGWSTDTQYF
TGTGCCAGCAGCCTTCCCGGGACTAGCGGGGGGTGGAGCACAGATACGCAGTATTTT
>TRBV13|TRBJ2-2|.|TRBD1
CASSSSDRGFTGELFF
TGTGCCAGCAGTTCCTCCGACAGGGGATTCACCGGGGAGCTGTTTTTT